This T cell receptor (beta chain) was sequenced in a study of T cell responses to AZD1222 COVID-19 vaccine. Points from the study as a whole: Two doses of AZD1222 preceded a rise in Spike-specific TCR breadth and depth. As reported, nearly half of all spike-specific TCRs target variant regions that are unmutated. Sampled repertoires all dated from after the peak T cell response. It was only a handful of AZD1222 recipients who were seropositive at baseline.

Germline CDR1 is SGHRS and CDR2 is YFSETQ. The CDR3 extends over 14 amino acids. V lost 0 bases and J lost 10; bases outside the gene matches: 4. Of note for this clone: Antigen: not known.

TCRdb's copy holds only in-frame clones and misses some; the assay was immunoSEQ multiplex PCR. The sample lists 75,000 to 100,000 clones, over 75% occurring once. V is TRBV5-1 and J is TRBJ1-6; 7 nucleotides agree with TRBD1. Sample: peripheral blood, taken on day 0 of AZD1222 vaccination. The receptor's source is an adult in good health. CDR3 DNA sequence: TGCGCCAGCAGCTTGGGACAGGGAGAGTCACCCCTCCACTTT. It codes for CASSLGQGESPLHF.